Below are 32 T cell receptor beta chains sequenced from a single sample in a study of blood T cell repertoires in COVID-19. Using immunoSEQ multiplex PCR, the repertoire was profiled, and TCRdb retains in-frame clones only, with some absent. Altogether 150,000 to 200,000 clones are present, 90% to 95% being singletons, with the ten largest covering less than 2%. Sequencing was done on a sample of peripheral blood. The source of these receptors is an older woman with COVID-19, enrolled during active disease.

This chain uses TRBV5-1 with TRBJ2-3; 9 bases map to TRBD2. The J segment lost 2 bases and the V segment lost 4 bases, leaving 5 bases of the junction unmatched. CDR3 length: 15 residues. Germline V gene sequence: CDR1 SGHRS, CDR2 YFSETQ. CDR3 protein: CASSLTSGTTDTQYF. CDR3 sequence (DNA): TGCGCCAGCAGCCTGACTAGCGGCACCACAGATACGCAGTATTTT.

This clone was found once. The chain links TRBV18 to TRBJ1-2; D is uncertain. The CDR3 spans 16 residues. Between the trimmed V and J ends, which lost 1 base and 3 bases, there was a span of 15 bases. CDR1 is KGHSH, CDR2 LQKENI, per germline. The CDR3 nucleotides read TGTGCCAGCTCACCACGGGCCGGCGGGGATGACTATGGCTACACCTTC. This translates into CASSPRAGGDDYGYTF.

V is TRBV7-2 and J is TRBJ1-2; D might be TRBD1 (6 bases). Trimming pared 2 bases from V and 0 bases from J, leaving 22 bases between. CDR1 and CDR2 (germline): SGHTA, FQGNSA. The CDR3 is 19 residues long. The DNA for the CDR3 is TGTGCCAGCAGCTTAAGGGTATTGGGGGGGCATACAGCTAACTATGGCTACACCTTC. This sequence encodes CASSLRVLGGHTANYGYTF.

The chain combines TRBV11-1 with TRBJ2-7, with D tentatively TRBD1 (6 bases). Trimming removed 5 bases from V and 0 bases from J, with 11 bases in between. Germline V lookup: CDR1 SGHAT, CDR2 FQDESV (reference sequence). This CDR3 comprises 14 residues. The CDR3, as DNA: TGTGCCAGCAGCCGAAACAGGGTCTCCTACGAGCAGTACTTC. It specifies CASSRNRVSYEQYF.

This clone showed up just once. The J gene is TRBJ2-3, the V gene TRBV6-2 or TRBV6-3; 8 bases map to TRBD2. Germline V lookup: CDR1 MNHEY, CDR2 SVGEGT. J gave up 3 bases and V 2 bases, and 7 bases lay outside the gene matches. This CDR3 region has 16 residues. CDR3 DNA sequence: TGTGCCAGCAGTTACCGTAGCGGGGTCCCTACAGATACGCAGTATTTT. Protein sequence: CASSYRSGVPTDTQYF.

The genes are TRBV25-1 and TRBJ1-1, with D maybe TRBD1 (6 bases). Germline values: CDR1 MGHDK, CDR2 SYGVNS. Trimming took 5 bases from V and 6 from J, leaving 16 bases between them. The CDR3 has 14 residues. Written as DNA, the CDR3 is TGTGCCAGCAGTTTCCCGGCAGGGGAGCCTGAAGCTTTCTTT. This gives the protein CASSFPAGEPEAFF.

The chain uses TRBV25-1 and TRBJ2-3; possible D gene TRBD1, 5 bases. The V gene lost 1 base and the J gene lost 2 bases, with 19 bases spanning the gap. The CDR3 is 18 amino acids. The germline V gene encodes CDR1 MGHDK and CDR2 SYGVNS. The CDR3 sequence: CASSEFVGVGRITDTQYF. In DNA, the CDR3 is TGTGCCAGCAGTGAATTTGTAGGGGTGGGGCGAATCACAGATACGCAGTATTTT.

The chain recombines TRBV11-2 with TRBJ2-1; 9 nucleotides line up with TRBD1. The germline gives CDR1 SGHAT, CDR2 FQNNGV. V was pared by 5 bases and J by 5 bases, with 10 bases of the junction left unmatched. The CDR3 contains 16 residues. CDR3 coding DNA: TGTGCCAGCAGCCGATACCGGGACAGGGTAAACAATGAGCAGTTCTTC. It translates to CASSRYRDRVNNEQFF.

The V and J genes are TRBV7-8 and TRBJ2-2; 9 bases align to TRBD1. Trimming removed 1 base from V and 4 bases from J; junction bases left unmatched: 7. The CDR3 sequence is 17 residues long. CDR1 SGHVS and CDR2 FQNEAQ come from the germline V gene. The CDR3 bases are TGTGCCAGCAGCTTAGTAGGTGGGACAGGGCCCACCGGGGAGCTGTTTTTT. Protein sequence: CASSLVGGTGPTGELFF.

CDR3 sequence reads: CSVVGGTTIDEQYF. CDR3 DNA sequence: TGCAGCGTTGTAGGAGGGACTACTATCGACGAGCAGTACTTC. The chain carries TRBV29-1 and TRBJ2-7, with 7 bases identical to TRBD2. Looked up from germline, CDR1 is SQVTM and CDR2 is ANQGSEA. The CDR3 consists of 14 residues. V was clipped by 4 bases and J by 5 bases; unmatched bases: 11.

The chain combines TRBV7-8 with TRBJ1-1, with 9 positions matching TRBD1. CDR3 length: 15 residues. The germline CDR1 and CDR2 sequences are SGHVS and FQNEAQ. After removal of 4 bases from V and 8 bases from J, the junction contained 11 bases not matched to a gene. The chain's CDR3 is CASSYRPGQGREAFF. The CDR3 DNA reads as TGTGCCAGCAGCTACCGACCGGGACAGGGTCGGGAAGCTTTCTTT.

The chain joins TRBV6-1 to TRBJ1-2; D uncertain. Trimming removed 2 bases at V and 6 bases at J, with 16 bases between. CDR1 and CDR2 from the germline V gene are MNHNS and SASEGT. CDR3 size: 15 residues. CDR3 sequence: CASSESVSLLDGYTF. The CDR3 DNA follows: TGTGCCAGCAGTGAATCGGTGTCCCTTCTAGATGGCTACACCTTC.

This clone showed up just once. DNA of the CDR3: TGTGCCAGCAGCCAAGAGACACTCTATGGCTACACCTTC. Protein: CASSQETLYGYTF. The gene calls are TRBV7-9 and TRBJ1-2; no firm D call. CDR1 and CDR2 from the germline V gene are SEHNR and FQNEAQ (reference sequence). This CDR3 is 13 amino acids long. V lost 5 bases, J lost 4 bases, and 11 bases lay in between.

This clone was seen once. This CDR3 reads CASRTGQGAIGELFF. The CDR3 DNA reads as TGTGCCAGTAGAACCGGACAGGGGGCGATCGGGGAGCTGTTTTTT. The gene calls are TRBV19 and TRBJ2-2; 11 bases line up with TRBD1. V trimming: 6 bases; J trimming: 7 bases; junction bases outside the gene matches: 7. The CDR3 is 15 residues long. Germline-derived CDR1 and CDR2 are LNHDA and SQIVND (reference sequence).

The chain recombines TRBV30 with TRBJ2-7; TRBD1 matches 8 bases. The length of the CDR3 is 15 residues. The V gene's germline CDR1 is GTSNPN and CDR2 SVGIG (reference sequence). J lost 8 bases, V lost 5 bases, and 17 bases had no gene match. For the CDR3, the DNA is TGTGCCTGGCTTTATCCGGACAGGGACCTACTCAAGCAGTACTTC. Translating it yields CAWLYPDRDLLKQYF.

This sequence joins TRBV19 and TRBJ1-2; TRBD1 agrees at 9 bases. After removal of 2 bases from V and 4 bases from J, the junction contained 5 bases not matched to a gene. Per germline, CDR1 LNHDA and CDR2 SQIVND (reference sequence). The CDR3 loop spans 15 amino acids. The CDR3 is CASSIPGQGVYGYTF. The CDR3 region has the DNA TGTGCCAGTAGTATACCGGGACAGGGAGTCTATGGCTACACCTTC.

J is TRBJ2-7 and V is TRBV6-2 or TRBV6-3; D uncertain. Germline V lookup: CDR1 MNHEY, CDR2 SVGEGT. The CDR3 covers 13 residues. V gave up 0 bases and J gave up 4 bases, with 7 bases separating them. The CDR3 sequence is CASSYSSEYEQYF. As DNA, the CDR3 is TGTGCCAGCAGTTACTCGAGCGAGTACGAGCAGTACTTC.

The rearrangement joins TRBV29-1 to TRBJ1-1; possible D gene TRBD1, 5 bases. The germline V gene has CDR1 SQVTM and CDR2 ANQGSEA. Trimming cost V 4 bases and J 0 bases, with 30 bases left between them. The CDR3 has 20 residues. The CDR3 DNA sequence: TGCAGCGTTGTTCAAAGGGGCGGTTTCACATCGGTTCGCATGAACACTGAAGCTTTCTTT. It translates to CSVVQRGGFTSVRMNTEAFF.

The rearrangement joins TRBV7-2 to TRBJ1-3, with 11 bases matching TRBD1. The V gene's germline CDR1 is SGHTA and CDR2 FQGNSA. This CDR3 has 14 residues. V shed 8 bases and J 0 bases; nucleotides not matched to a gene: 0. The CDR3 DNA reads TGTGCCAGCGGGACAGGGGGCTCTGGAAACACCATATATTTT. Its translation: CASGTGGSGNTIYF.

This chain joins TRBV12-5 and TRBJ1-2; D gene ambiguous. Between the trimmed V and J ends, which lost 2 bases and 8 bases, there was a span of 9 bases. Germline CDR1 is LGHNT and CDR2 is FRNRAP. The CDR3 runs 12 residues. The CDR3 coding sequence is TGTGCTAGTGGTTTGCCCGGGAGGGGCTACACCTTC. It translates to CASGLPGRGYTF.

The genes are TRBV19 and TRBJ1-5, with 11 positions matching TRBD1. The CDR3 loop spans 15 amino acids. CDR1 and CDR2 from the germline V gene are LNHDA and SQIVND (reference sequence). V shed 5 bases and J 3 bases; nucleotides not matched to a gene: 3. CDR3 DNA: TGTGCCAGTAGTCCGGACAGGGGGCTCAATCAGCCCCAGCATTTT. Its translation is CASSPDRGLNQPQHF.

This clone occurred once. The CDR3 loop is CSVGTSGGSYEQYF. CDR3 nucleotide sequence: TGCAGCGTCGGGACTAGCGGGGGGTCCTACGAGCAGTACTTC. V and J are TRBV29-1 and TRBJ2-7, with 15 nucleotides matching TRBD2. The CDR3 length is 14 residues. In germline, CDR1 is SQVTM, CDR2 ANQGSEA. V gave up 6 bases and J gave up 1 base; unmatched junction bases: 1.

The CDR3 DNA is TGTGCCAGCAGCACCAGCCAAGAGACCCAGTACTTC. The encoded protein is CASSTSQETQYF. The chain recombines TRBV7-9 with TRBJ2-5; D unclear. Trimming shortened V by 5 bases and J by 1 base, and 5 bases separated the two germline ends. The CDR3 is 12 amino acids. Germline CDR1 reads SEHNR; CDR2 reads FQNEAQ (reference sequence).

The chain employs TRBV4-2 and TRBJ2-5; TRBD2 agrees at 11 bases. Trimming took 1 base from V and 2 from J; bases not matched to a gene: 3. Germline V gene sequence: CDR1 LGHNA, CDR2 YNFKEQ. The CDR3 runs to 16 residues. The CDR3 is CASSQVSSGGQETQYF. The CDR3 nucleotides are TGTGCCAGCAGCCAAGTCTCTAGCGGGGGGCAAGAGACCCAGTACTTC.

The chain has TRBV7-3 and TRBJ2-7; maybe TRBD2 (5 bases). The CDR3 length is 14 residues. Germline CDR1 and CDR2: SGHTA and FQGTGA. V was shortened by 3 bases and J by 0 bases, with 9 bases between the two germline ends. CDR3 DNA: TGTGCCAGCAGCTTCGATACTAGCTCCTACGAGCAGTACTTC. Translating it yields CASSFDTSSYEQYF. Filled out from reference TRBV7-3 and TRBJ2-7, the complete variable domain reads GAGVSQTPSNKVTEKGKYVELRCDPISGHTALYWYRQSLGQGPEFLIYFQGTGAADDSGLPNDRFFAVRPEGSVSTLKIQRTERGDSAVYLCASSFDTSSYEQYFGPGTRLTVT.

This rearrangement joins TRBV27 to TRBJ1-1, with TRBD1 matching over 9 bases. The CDR3 loop spans 16 amino acids. J gave up 6 bases and V 7 bases, and 15 bases lay outside the gene matches. Germline V CDR1 and CDR2: MNHEY, SMNVEV (reference sequence). In nucleotides, the CDR3 is TGTGCCAGCAAGGGGGGGGACAGGGCGTTTATAGCTGAAGCTTTCTTT. This codes for CASKGGDRAFIAEAFF.

This clone showed up just once. The CDR3 DNA sequence: TGTGCCTGGAATCCCCAGGAGGGTGAAGCTTTCTTT. Translating it yields CAWNPQEGEAFF. V gene TRBV30 combines with J gene TRBJ1-1; D gene ambiguous. The CDR3 consists of 12 residues. With 4 bases removed from V and 7 bases from J, the gap between germline ends came to 13 bases. Germline V lookup: CDR1 GTSNPN, CDR2 SVGIG (reference sequence).

This sequence joins TRBV19 and TRBJ1-2; the D is unclear. This CDR3 has 13 residues. V dropped 7 bases and J dropped 4 bases, with 13 bases sitting between them. Germline V lookup: CDR1 LNHDA, CDR2 SQIVND (reference sequence). In nucleotides, the CDR3 is TGTGCCAGTAACATCGGTAGCCTCTATGGCTACACCTTC. Its protein is CASNIGSLYGYTF.

The V gene is TRBV18, the J gene TRBJ1-4; no definite D call. CDR1 is KGHSH, CDR2 LQKENI, per germline. Trimming left V 3 bases short and J 8 bases short, with 13 bases between. The CDR3 totals 14 residues. This chain's CDR3 is CASSPGSPGEKLFF. The DNA of the CDR3 is TGTGCCAGCTCACCTGGATCCCCGGGAGAAAAACTGTTTTTT.

CDR3 sequence reads: CASSPPVGQLSYEQYF. The CDR3 DNA reads TGTGCCAGCTCACCACCGGTAGGACAGCTCTCTTACGAGCAGTACTTC. V usage is TRBV18 and J usage is TRBJ2-7, with a tentative D call TRBD1 (6 bases). There are 16 residues in the CDR3. The germline CDR1 and CDR2 sequences are KGHSH and LQKENI. The ends were cut back, 0 bases at V and 4 bases at J, with 16 bases in the middle.

CDR3 region: CASSSQPQGVAFF. In DNA form, the CDR3 reads TGTGCCAGCAGTTCACAACCCCAGGGGGTAGCTTTCTTT. This chain connects TRBV7-9 to TRBJ1-1; 7 bases fit TRBD1. The CDR3 runs to 13 residues. In germline, CDR1 is SEHNR, CDR2 FQNEAQ (reference sequence). V dropped 6 bases and J dropped 10; count of bases not matched to a gene: 11. Looking up the rest from reference TRBV7-9 and TRBJ1-1 gives the full variable domain: DTGVSQNPRHKITKRGQNVTFRCDPISEHNRLYWYRQTLGQGPEFLTYFQNEAQLEKSRLLSDRFSAERPKGSFSTLEIQRTEQGDSAMYLCASSSQPQGVAFFGQGTRLTVV.

The genes are TRBV20-1 and TRBJ2-3, with D hard to call. V was cut by 2 bases and J by 5 bases, with 5 bases left in between. Germline values: CDR1 DFQATT, CDR2 SNEGSKA (reference sequence). CDR3 length: 11 residues. CDR3 DNA: TGCAGTGCTAGAAGCCGAGATACGCAGTATTTT. The encoded protein is CSARSRDTQYF.